Listed here is a single T cell receptor beta chain. The antigen remains unidentified. This sample is part of a study of CD8 T cells in ankylosing spondylitis. Points from the study as a whole: Characteristic of ankylosing spondylitis blood, it appeared, was a TCR beta motif comprising several highly homologous variants. Reports say disease-linked clones showed up significantly more in matched ankylosing spondylitis synovial fluid.

From the 5' RACE reads, TCRdb called clonotypes with MiXCR, one entry per CDR3 protein. This sample yields 120,000 or so distinct CDR3 sequences, of which around 15% are seen a single time; approximately 3% belongs to the top ten. This CDR3 region has 13 residues. Germline CDR1 is DFQATT and CDR2 is SNEGSKA (reference sequence). V gave up 5 bases and J gave up 4 bases; unmatched junction bases: 6. The receptor's source is a female donor with ankylosing spondylitis or in good health (not recorded which). V and J are TRBV20-1 and TRBJ2-7; 9 nucleotides match TRBD1. Sequenced sample: blood, either unsorted or a sorted T cell fraction (not recorded which). The CDR3 DNA reads TGCAGTGCTCTCGGACAGGGGCTTTACGAGCAGTACTTC. Translated: CSALGQGLYEQYF.